This T cell receptor (beta chain) originates from a study of identical twins. Study-wide results and limits: Recombination models fit unrelated individuals' TCR alpha sharing but underestimated twins'.

Germline-derived CDR1 and CDR2 are SGHTA and FQGNSA. With 3 bases clipped from V and 5 bases from J, the junction kept 5 bases outside the gene matches. This CDR3 is built from 15 residues. TCRdb analysed the 5' RACE reads with MiXCR anew, one entry per CDR3 protein. The sample carries roughly 750,000 distinct CDR3 sequences, 21% recorded once. Note on this clonotype: Antigen specificity is unknown.

These records were also assigned to another study, of T cells expressing NK-cell markers. This second study says: In six donors, dominant NKG2C+ clonotypes were roughly 1.0-7.0% of CD8+ T cells.

The source of this sequence is a woman younger than 30 in good health. This sequence joins TRBV7-2 and TRBJ2-2; TRBD2 agrees at 8 bases. The specimen was PBMCs. The CDR3 loop is CASSFQGGRTGELFF. Here the CDR3 DNA reads TGTGCCAGCAGCTTTCAAGGCGGGAGGACCGGGGAGCTGTTTTTT.